The next 10 T cell receptor beta chains were all read from a single sample in a study of T cells after yellow fever vaccination. Using its own MiXCR run on the 5' RACE reads, TCRdb lists one record per CDR3 protein. Of about 58,000 distinct CDR3 sequences in the sample, approximately 7% were seen once. The sample in question was CD8+ T cells sorted from PBMCs, obtained on the day of the first yellow fever vaccination. All receptors derive from a man aged 18 to 30 who received the YFV17D yellow fever vaccine.

This clonotype was counted many times. The V and J genes are TRBV6-1 and TRBJ2-2; D is unclear. Germline CDR1 reads MNHNS; CDR2 reads SASEGT. The CDR3 spans 16 residues. The V gene lost 5 bases and the J gene lost 0 bases, with 13 bases spanning the gap. The CDR3 DNA reads TGTGCCAGCAGTCCACAGATCCTCGCGAACACCGGGGAGCTGTTTTTT. It codes for CASSPQILANTGELFF.

This clonotype was detected only a few times. The CDR3 region has the DNA TGCAGCGTTGATTTAGGCAGGGCTCTCACTGAAGCTTTCTTT. Translating gives CSVDLGRALTEAFF. The chain links TRBV29-1 to TRBJ1-1; TRBD1 might be the D (5 bases). Trimming left V 3 bases short and J 4 bases short, with 15 bases between. Looked up from germline, CDR1 is SQVTM and CDR2 is ANQGSEA. There are 14 residues in the CDR3.

This clonotype was seen ten or more times. The gene calls are TRBV18 and TRBJ2-7; no reliable D call. CDR1 and CDR2 (germline): KGHSH, LQKENI. The CDR3 consists of 13 residues. Trimming cost V 0 bases and J 3 bases, with 6 bases left between them. CDR3 sequence: CASSPPFSYEQYF. The CDR3, as DNA: TGTGCCAGCTCACCACCGTTCAGCTACGAGCAGTACTTC.

The chain joins TRBV19 to TRBJ2-1; D tentatively fits TRBD1 or TRBD2 (5 bases each). CDR1 and CDR2 (germline): LNHDA, SQIVND (reference sequence). V was clipped by 10 bases and J by 5 bases, with 18 bases between them. The CDR3 loop spans 14 amino acids. In DNA, the CDR3 is TGTGCCACCCTCCTTCCGGGACCTAACAATGAGCAGTTCTTC. The encoded protein is CATLLPGPNNEQFF. The entire variable domain, with the rest obtained from reference TRBV19 and TRBJ2-1, is as follows: DGGITQSPKYLFRKEGQNVTLSCEQNLNHDAMYWYRQDPGQGLRLIYYSQIVNDFQKGDIAEGYSVSREKKESFPLTVTSAQKNPTAFYLCATLLPGPNNEQFFGPGTRLTVL.

In its sample, this clonotype was seen many times. This chain links TRBV5-6 with TRBJ2-7, with D tentatively TRBD1 (6 bases). The germline gives CDR1 SGHDT, CDR2 YYEEEE. CDR3 size: 14 residues. The V end lost 0 bases, the J end lost 3 bases, and 10 bases lay between the germline ends. This chain's CDR3 is CASSLAGDGYEQYF. As DNA, the CDR3 is TGTGCCAGCAGCTTGGCAGGGGATGGCTACGAGCAGTACTTC.

This clonotype was detected only a few times. V usage is TRBV11-1 and J usage is TRBJ1-2; D is undetermined. The CDR3 sequence is 18 residues long. The germline V and J ends were trimmed by 7 bases and 2 bases, with 26 bases remaining between them. Germline V gene data show CDR1 as SGHAT and CDR2 as FQDESV (reference sequence). This CDR3 reads CASTARRAIESVNYGYTF. In DNA form, the CDR3 reads TGTGCCAGCACCGCCCGGAGGGCAATCGAAAGCGTAAACTATGGCTACACCTTC.

This clonotype was seen many times. The V gene is TRBV4-2, the J gene TRBJ2-1; no reliable D call. The length of the CDR3 is 16 residues. CDR1 LGHNA and CDR2 YNFKEQ come from the germline V gene. Trimming left V 0 bases short and J 0 bases short, with 9 bases between. The CDR3 sequence: CASSQDRAASYNEQFF. As DNA, the CDR3 is TGTGCCAGCAGCCAAGATCGGGCGGCCTCCTACAATGAGCAGTTCTTC.

A word on this clonotype: One base away lies a much larger clone, so this may be a sequencing read error. V and J are TRBV10-3 and TRBJ2-3, with D perhaps given as TRBD1 or TRBD2 (5 bases each). The CDR3 sequence is 17 residues long. Germline-derived CDR1 and CDR2 are ENHRY and SYGVKD. The CDR3 sequence is CVISDPTQGPPTDTQYF. The CDR3 coding sequence is TGTGTCATCAGTGATCCCACCCAGGGACCCCCCACAGATACGCAGTATTTT.

The chain recombines TRBV2 with TRBJ2-7; weak D call: TRBD1 (6 bases). CDR1 and CDR2 from the germline V gene are SNHLY and FYNNEI. The CDR3 sequence is 13 residues long. Trimming shortened V by 6 bases and J by 7 bases, and 16 bases separated the two germline ends. CDR3 DNA: TGTGCCAGCAGGCTAGGACAGCCAAGGGAGCAGTACTTC. Encoded protein: CASRLGQPREQYF.

The gene calls are TRBV7-6 and TRBJ2-3; 9 positions match TRBD1. Germline V gene data show CDR1 as SGHVS and CDR2 as FNYEAQ. CDR3 length: 15 residues. V shed 5 bases and J 5 bases; nucleotides not matched to a gene: 8. CDR3 DNA sequence: TGTGCCAGCAGCCTCACAGGGGGCGAGCGAGATACGCAGTATTTT. It translates to CASSLTGGERDTQYF. Full variable domain (missing parts from reference TRBV7-6 and TRBJ2-3): GAGVSQSPRYKVTKRGQDVALRCDPISGHVSLYWYRQALGQGPEFLTYFNYEAQQDKSGLPNDRFSAERPEGSISTLTIQRTEQRDSAMYRCASSLTGGERDTQYFGPGTRLTVL.